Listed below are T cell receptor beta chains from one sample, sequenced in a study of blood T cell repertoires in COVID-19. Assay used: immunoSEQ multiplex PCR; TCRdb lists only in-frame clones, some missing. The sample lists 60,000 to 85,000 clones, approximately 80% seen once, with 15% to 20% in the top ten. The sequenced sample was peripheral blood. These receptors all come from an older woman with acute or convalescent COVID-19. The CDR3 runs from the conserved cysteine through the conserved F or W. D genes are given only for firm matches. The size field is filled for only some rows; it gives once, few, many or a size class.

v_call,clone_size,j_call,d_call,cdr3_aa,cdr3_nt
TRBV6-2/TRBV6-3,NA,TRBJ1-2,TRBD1,CASSYRRDSSYGYTF,TGTGCCAGCAGTTACAGACGGGACAGTTCATATGGCTACACCTTC
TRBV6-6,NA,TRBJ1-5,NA,CASSPPPSFRQCPSNQPQHF,TGTGCCAGCAGCCCGCCCCCCTCCTTTAGACAGTGCCCTAGCAATCAGCCCCAGCATTTT
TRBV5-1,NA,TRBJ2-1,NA,CASSLDPQESPFF,TGCGCCAGCAGCTTGGACCCCCAAGAGAGCCCGTTCTTC
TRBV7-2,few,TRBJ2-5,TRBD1,CASSLDRGLQETQYF,TGTGCCAGCAGCTTGGACAGGGGCCTTCAAGAGACCCAGTACTTC
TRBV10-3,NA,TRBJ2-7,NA,CAISDRLGYEQYF,TGTGCCATCAGCGACAGGTTAGGCTACGAGCAGTACTTC
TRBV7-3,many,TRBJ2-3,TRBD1,CASSWGQGEADTQYF,TGTGCCAGCAGCTGGGGACAGGGGGAGGCAGATACGCAGTATTTT
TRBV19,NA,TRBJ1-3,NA,CASKKVAGNTIYF,TGTGCCAGTAAAAAGGTAGCCGGAAACACCATATATTTT
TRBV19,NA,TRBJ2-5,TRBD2,CASSGGQRGWQETQYF,TGTGCCAGTAGTGGTGGTCAGCGGGGGTGGCAAGAGACCCAGTACTTC
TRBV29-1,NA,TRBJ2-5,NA,CSVRFSGETQYF,TGCAGCGTTCGATTTTCGGGTGAGACCCAGTACTTC
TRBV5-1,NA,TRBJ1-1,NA,CASSLLGRENTEAFF,TGCGCCAGCAGCTTGTTAGGACGGGAGAACACTGAAGCTTTCTTT
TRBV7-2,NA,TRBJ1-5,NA,CASSSDWAGPQHF,TGTGCCAGCAGCTCTGATTGGGCCGGGCCCCAGCATTTT
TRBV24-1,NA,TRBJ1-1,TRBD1,CATSESGGRAEAFF,TGTGCCACCAGTGAGTCAGGGGGAAGGGCTGAAGCTTTCTTT
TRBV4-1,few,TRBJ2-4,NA,CASSQEVGVETSKAKNIQYF,TGCGCCAGCAGCCAAGAAGTTGGCGTGGAGACTTCGAAAGCCAAAAACATTCAGTACTTC
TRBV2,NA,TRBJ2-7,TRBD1,CAIKILRYRDRAYEQYF,TGTGCCATCAAGATCCTGCGTTATCGGGACAGGGCTTACGAGCAGTACTTC
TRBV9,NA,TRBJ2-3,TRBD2,CASSFSGGFTDTQYF,TGTGCCAGCAGCTTTAGCGGGGGGTTCACAGATACGCAGTATTTT
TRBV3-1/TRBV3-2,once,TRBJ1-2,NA,CASSQDPGSNYGYTF,TGTGCCAGCAGCCAAGATCCAGGTTCTAACTATGGCTACACCTTC
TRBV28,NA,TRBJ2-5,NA,CASSLSTTQYF,TGTGCCAGCAGTTTAAGCACGACCCAGTACTTC
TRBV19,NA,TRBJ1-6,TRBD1,CASNPGTGNSPLHF,TGTGCCAGTAACCCCGGGACAGGGAATTCACCCCTCCACTTT
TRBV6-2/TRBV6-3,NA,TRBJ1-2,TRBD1,CASSYSQGALYGYTF,TGTGCCAGCAGTTACTCTCAGGGGGCCCTCTATGGCTACACCTTC
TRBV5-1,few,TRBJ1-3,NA,CASSPRGASSGNTIYF,TGCGCCAGCAGCCCCCGTGGGGCGAGCTCTGGAAACACCATATATTTT
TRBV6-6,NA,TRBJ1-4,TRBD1,CASRLGGFANEKLFF,TGTGCCAGCAGGTTAGGGGGCTTCGCTAATGAAAAACTGTTTTTT
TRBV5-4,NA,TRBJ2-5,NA,CASSGGGLGTQYF,TGTGCCAGCTCCGGGGGTGGCCTGGGAACCCAGTACTTC
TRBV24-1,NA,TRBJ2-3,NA,CATSDLGGTTDTQYF,TGTGCCACCAGTGATTTGGGCGGGACCACAGATACGCAGTATTTT
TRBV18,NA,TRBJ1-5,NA,CASSVRRGSEIKPQHF,TGTGCCAGCTCCGTCAGGCGGGGCAGTGAAATCAAGCCCCAGCATTTT
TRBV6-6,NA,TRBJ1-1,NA,CASIEQQGKGTEAFF,TGTGCCAGCATCGAACAACAGGGAAAGGGCACTGAAGCTTTCTTT
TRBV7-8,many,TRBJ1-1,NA,CASSLIVPNTEAFF,TGTGCCAGCAGCTTAATAGTTCCGAACACTGAAGCTTTCTTT
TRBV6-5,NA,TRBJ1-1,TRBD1,CASSRDRELYTEAFF,TGTGCCAGCAGTCGGGACAGGGAACTATATACTGAAGCTTTCTTT
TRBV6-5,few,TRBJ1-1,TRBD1,CATSGQANTEAFF,TGTGCCACCTCGGGACAGGCGAACACTGAAGCTTTCTTT
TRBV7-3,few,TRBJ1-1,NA,CASSLSVNTEAFF,TGTGCCAGCAGCTTATCGGTCAACACTGAAGCTTTCTTT
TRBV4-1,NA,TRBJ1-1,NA,CASTWTVGRGNTEAFF,TGCGCCAGCACCTGGACAGTAGGACGGGGGAACACTGAAGCTTTCTTT
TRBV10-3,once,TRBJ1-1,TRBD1,CAISEGQGYTEAFF,TGTGCCATCAGTGAAGGACAGGGGTACACTGAAGCTTTCTTT
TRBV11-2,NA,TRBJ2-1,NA,CASSLNGGGGNEQFF,TGTGCCAGCAGCTTAAACGGGGGTGGTGGCAATGAGCAGTTCTTC
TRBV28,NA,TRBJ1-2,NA,CASSRLEYGYTF,TGTGCCAGCAGCCGCCTAGAGTATGGCTACACCTTC
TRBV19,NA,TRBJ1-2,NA,CASRAPGYGYTF,TGTGCCAGTAGGGCCCCAGGGTATGGCTACACCTTC
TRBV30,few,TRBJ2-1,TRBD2,CAWSVLADYNEQFF,TGTGCCTGGAGTGTACTAGCGGATTACAATGAGCAGTTCTTC
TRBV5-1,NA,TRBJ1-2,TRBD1,CASSTDRRDYGYTF,TGCGCCAGCAGCACGGACAGGCGGGACTATGGCTACACCTTC
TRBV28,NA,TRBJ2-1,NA,CASRLGLYNEQFF,TGTGCCAGCAGGTTAGGACTTTATAATGAGCAGTTCTTC
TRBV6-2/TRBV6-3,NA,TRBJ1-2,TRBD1,CASSPGDRVDGYTF,TGTGCCAGCAGTCCCGGGGACAGGGTTGATGGCTACACCTTC
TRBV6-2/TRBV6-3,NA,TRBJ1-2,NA,CASSSSGRGPNRGYTF,TGTGCCAGCAGTTCCAGCGGACGTGGTCCCAACCGTGGCTACACCTTC
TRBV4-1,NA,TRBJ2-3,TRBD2,CASSQWGSGGADTQYF,TGCGCCAGCAGCCAATGGGGCTCGGGGGGAGCAGATACGCAGTATTTT
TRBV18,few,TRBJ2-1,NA,CASSQSTQAGWQFF,TGTGCCAGCTCTCAATCGACGCAGGCAGGATGGCAGTTCTTC
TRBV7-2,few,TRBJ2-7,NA,CASSLGLGSYEQYF,TGTGCCAGCAGCTTAGGACTTGGCTCCTACGAGCAGTACTTC
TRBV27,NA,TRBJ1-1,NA,CASSLSRRGTEAFF,TGTGCCAGCAGTTTATCGCGCCGGGGCACTGAAGCTTTCTTT
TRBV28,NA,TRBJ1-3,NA,CASLGHSGNTIYF,TGTGCCAGCTTAGGACACTCTGGAAACACCATATATTTT
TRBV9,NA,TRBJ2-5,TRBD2,CASSVSAGGQETQYF,TGTGCCAGCAGCGTATCAGCGGGGGGGCAGGAGACCCAGTACTTC
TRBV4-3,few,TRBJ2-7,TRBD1,CASSQSGTGGDEQYF,TGCGCCAGCAGCCAATCCGGGACAGGGGGCGACGAGCAGTACTTC
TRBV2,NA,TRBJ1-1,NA,CASSEGAMNTEAFF,TGTGCCAGCAGTGAGGGGGCTATGAACACTGAAGCTTTCTTT
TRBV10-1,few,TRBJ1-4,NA,CASSEGDGTNEKLFF,TGCGCCAGCAGTGAAGGGGATGGTACTAATGAAAAACTGTTTTTT